The present TCR beta chain was sequenced within a study of OX40 agonist ivuxolimab in advanced cancers. Turning to the study itself: Patients took ivuxolimab, an agonistic anti-OX40 (CD134) antibody.

Trimming stripped 2 bases from V and 0 bases from J, with 11 bases between. Germline V gene data show CDR1 as ENHRY and CDR2 as SYGVKD. The CDR3 length is 16 residues. The protocol was immunoSEQ multiplex PCR, while the TCRdb copy is restricted to in-frame clones and leaves out a portion. The sample shows approximately 65,000 clones, roughly nine tenths of them seen only once. This receptor was obtained from an adult with an advanced solid tumor such as melanoma, head and neck, liver or kidney cancer. The sequenced sample was CD4+ or CD8+ T cells sorted from blood, obtained in a trial of the OX40 agonist ivuxolimab. This sequence joins TRBV10-3 and TRBJ1-3; no definite D call. CDR3 bases: TGTGCCATCAGTGAGGGACGCCCGAGCTCTGGAAACACCATATATTTT. Translating it yields CAISEGRPSSGNTIYF.